This paragraph covers one T cell receptor beta chain sequence. Its antigen is unknown. The sample holds no much larger clone one base away, and base qualities are not on file. The CDR3 starts with the cysteine, ends with the phenylalanine, and has 15 residues. Left in the record is the CDR3 DNA by itself, 45 bases read in frame from the first base. CDR1 is given as LGHNA and CDR2 as YSLEER, both from the germline V gene. V loses 0 bases, J loses 4 bases, and the germline ends lie 12 bases apart. The sample comes from a study of cytomegalovirus exposure and HLA in healthy donors (dated by TCRdb to 2016 to 2017). Notes on the research overall: The roughly 670 repertoires of the first cohort and the 120 or so validation repertoires were produced on the same platform, according to a later analysis. The study aimed to test whether signatures of past pathogen exposure could be identified by cataloging public T cell receptors. Along with the roughly 610-subject first cohort, a separate validation cohort of over a hundred different subjects was used. To predict cytomegalovirus infection status, the study brought together high-throughput TCR immunosequencing, statistical association of individual TCRs with disease status, and machine learning.

Libraries came from the immunoSEQ multiplex PCR assay. For the original study's pipeline: A statistical classification framework was built to diagnose cytomegalovirus status from the catalog of TCR beta chain sequences. In TCRdb, the immuneACCESS table is reduced to in-frame sequences with V and J assigned. These tables do not hold every clone; where another copy was compared, an unresolved V gene accounts for under half, and the others remain unexplained. V, J and clone size derive from that table, while D and trimming were established from the DNA sequence. The sample data list roughly 200,000 clones, and approximately 86% of these were observed just once. In total, the top ten clones hold 6% to 8.5% of the sample. The donors belonged to the validation cohort of around 130 subjects, which was separate from the approximately 660-subject first cohort. Summary of the overall study and its limitations: The authors suggested that the approach could potentially be generalized to other disease states and immunological phenotypes. A few of the identified cytomegalovirus-associated TCR beta chains were confirmed in vitro to be specific for cytomegalovirus antigens. Most TCR sequences were observed very rarely across donors, whereas some public TCRs were present in many individuals. The validation cohort had no HLA typing available for a later analysis, so co-occurrence within that cohort was assessed over all 130 or so repertoires. Cytomegalovirus status was reported to be diagnosed by the classifier with high specificity and sensitivity in both the original and validation cohorts. Subsequent analysis determined that TCRs grouped into clusters in the first cohort also showed a tendency toward co-occurrence across the approximately 110 validation repertoires, and about 93% of cluster scores exceeded 0. In the study, approximately 160 TCR beta chains were listed as associated with cytomegalovirus.

This TCR was recovered from a man aged 30-40 years in good health and CMV-seropositive. Sequencing input: PBMCs. The chain joins TRBV4-3 to TRBJ1-2, with no D gene named confidently. The CDR3 protein: CASSQDLGRFYGYTF. The DNA sequence is given as TGCGCCAGCAGCCAAGATTTGGGCAGGTTCTATGGCTACACCTTC.